These 30 T cell receptor beta chains were sequenced from one sample in a study of beta chain features in type 1 diabetes (dated by TCRdb to 2016 to 2019). Overall study results and their limits: A moderate but significant shortening of TCRB CDR3 length was observed in type 1 diabetes patients in all four CD4+ subsets.

Antigens of these TCRs are unknown. The library was produced with the immunoSEQ multiplex PCR assay. The entire isolated RNA was reverse transcribed using the High Capacity cDNA Reverse Transcription Kit, and thus expressed TCRB transcripts were sequenced. TCRdb retrieved this table from immuneACCESS and kept in-frame rearrangements only. Not all clones are present; in checked studies, unresolved V genes account for under half, and no reason is known for the remainder. This sample holds about 160,000 clones; approximately 8.8% were observed only once. The top ten constitute about 0.7% of the sample. The source material was central memory CD4+ T cells from blood. The receptors derive from a woman in her 30s with type 1 diabetes.

This chain links TRBV30 with TRBJ1-2, with 7 bases lining up with TRBD1. With V trimmed by 3 bases and J by 4 bases, 5 bases remained unmatched. In germline, CDR1 is GTSNPN, CDR2 SVGIG (reference sequence). The CDR3 runs to 13 residues. CDR3 sequence reads: CAWRIRGTYGYTF. The DNA of the CDR3 is TGTGCCTGGAGGATCAGGGGGACCTATGGCTACACCTTC.

The chain uses TRBV30 and TRBJ1-1, with 7 bases identical to TRBD1. The V gene's germline CDR1 is GTSNPN and CDR2 SVGIG (reference sequence). The CDR3 spans 15 residues. V was pared by 4 bases and J by 1 base, with 9 bases of the junction left unmatched. CDR3 sequence: CAWTLKQGPNTEAFF. The CDR3, as DNA: TGTGCCTGGACCCTTAAACAGGGGCCGAACACTGAAGCTTTCTTT.

The chain links TRBV10-3 to TRBJ1-4; D may be TRBD1 (6 bases). V gave up 2 bases and J gave up 6 bases, with 10 bases separating them. This CDR3 has 14 residues. CDR1 ENHRY and CDR2 SYGVKD come from the germline V gene. This chain's CDR3 is CAISETAGDEKLFF. The CDR3 DNA reads TGTGCCATCAGTGAGACCGCAGGGGATGAAAAACTGTTTTTT.

This rearrangement joins TRBV10-3 to TRBJ1-1; maybe TRBD1 (5 bases). V shed 6 bases and J shed 1 base, with 15 bases lying between them. The CDR3 extends over 15 amino acids. Germline CDR1 is ENHRY and CDR2 is SYGVKD. The DNA for the CDR3 is TGTGCCATCAGGCCAGACAGAAACACGAACACTGAAGCTTTCTTT. This codes for CAIRPDRNTNTEAFF.

The genes are TRBV29-1 and TRBJ2-7; 7 bases are a match to TRBD2. J gave up 5 bases and V 6 bases, and 16 bases lay outside the gene matches. The germline gives CDR1 SQVTM, CDR2 ANQGSEA. The CDR3 has 15 residues. CDR3 region: CSVALGAGPFNEQYF. CDR3 DNA sequence: TGCAGCGTCGCCCTGGGAGCGGGACCCTTCAACGAGCAGTACTTC.

V is TRBV6-5 and J is TRBJ2-7, with D unresolved. Per the germline V gene, CDR1 is MNHEY and CDR2 is SVGAGI. This CDR3 contains 13 residues. Trimming removed 5 bases from V and 2 bases from J, with 10 bases in between. DNA of the CDR3: TGTGCCAGCAGTGAGACCCAGGCCTACGAGCAGTACTTC. This translates into CASSETQAYEQYF.

The chain employs TRBV27 and TRBJ2-5; possibly TRBD1 for D (5 bases). The V end was cut by 1 base, the J end by 5 bases, with 11 bases between. Germline V gives CDR1 MNHEY, CDR2 SMNVEV (reference sequence). The CDR3 sequence is 14 residues long. CDR3 in DNA: TGTGCCAGCAGTTTATGGGGCAATAGGGAGACCCAGTACTTC. Its protein is CASSLWGNRETQYF.

A few counts support this clone. The V call is TRBV7-3, the J call TRBJ2-2; D is unclear. The ends were cut back, 4 bases at V and 6 bases at J, with 12 bases in the middle. Looked up from germline, CDR1 is SGHTA and CDR2 is FQGTGA. The CDR3 contains 14 residues. The CDR3 DNA follows: TGTGCCAGCAGCTCCGGCCAGAGCGCCGGGGAGCTGTTTTTT. As protein: CASSSGQSAGELFF.

Only a few counts were recorded for this clone. The chain uses TRBV23-1 and TRBJ2-7; the D gene is possibly TRBD1 (6 bases). TRBV23-1 is an ORF; its function is uncertain. The CDR3 totals 15 residues. Trimming removed 7 bases from V and 2 bases from J, with 18 bases in between. The CDR3 DNA reads as TGCGCCAGCACTCGCGTTCAGGGGAAACCCTACGAGCAGTACTTC. This encodes CASTRVQGKPYEQYF.

This clone was picked up a small number of times. The identical CDR3 is also encoded by other nucleotide sequences in the sample. The chain carries TRBV10-3 and TRBJ2-5; a possible D gene is TRBD2 (5 bases). This CDR3 spans 13 amino acids. Germline assignment: CDR1 ENHRY and CDR2 SYGVKD. V lost 3 bases and J 5 bases, leaving 10 bases between the germline ends. The CDR3 bases are TGTGCCATCAGTGAAGGGAGTCCGGAGACCCAGTACTTC. Protein sequence: CAISEGSPETQYF.

The gene calls are TRBV28 and TRBJ2-5; 8 bases align to TRBD1. Trimming cost V 6 bases and J 5 bases; bases outside gene matches: 8. Germline CDR1 MDHEN, CDR2 SYDVKM. The CDR3 has 14 amino acids. The CDR3 region is CASRPDRGLETQYF. The CDR3 DNA reads as TGTGCCAGCAGACCCGACAGGGGCCTTGAGACCCAGTACTTC.

Only a few counts were recorded for this clone. The rearrangement uses TRBV2 and TRBJ2-1, with TRBD2 matching 9 bases. CDR3 size: 15 residues. Germline V gene lookup returns CDR1 SNHLY and CDR2 FYNNEI. V was pared by 6 bases and J by 2 bases, with 5 bases of the junction left unmatched. The CDR3 loop is CASRVTSGAYNEQFF. The CDR3 region has the DNA TGTGCCAGCAGGGTGACTAGCGGCGCCTACAATGAGCAGTTCTTC.

This clone turned up a few times. The rearrangement joins TRBV11-2 to TRBJ2-7, with D possibly being TRBD2 (5 bases). The CDR3 extends over 17 amino acids. Germline CDR1 and CDR2: SGHAT and FQNNGV. The germline V and J ends were trimmed by 4 bases and 0 bases, with 19 bases remaining between them. The CDR3 coding sequence is TGTGCCAGCAGCTCGGGGTATGGCCTAGGGTCCTCCTACGAGCAGTACTTC. Amino acids: CASSSGYGLGSSYEQYF. Full variable domain (missing parts from reference TRBV11-2 and TRBJ2-7): EAGVAQSPRYKIIEKRQSVAFWCNPISGHATLYWYQQILGQGPKLLIQFQNNGVVDDSQLPKDRFSAERLKGVDSTLKIQPAKLEDSAVYLCASSSGYGLGSSYEQYFGPGTRLTVT.

There are a few counts of this clone. V and J are TRBV16 and TRBJ1-2; the match to TRBD1 covers 9 bases. This CDR3 spans 14 amino acids. V lost 2 bases to trimming and J lost 4 bases; unmatched junction nucleotides: 2. Germline V gene data show CDR1 as KGHSY and CDR2 as FQNENV. CDR3 sequence reads: CASSQATGGYGYTF. In DNA, the CDR3 is TGTGCCAGCAGCCAAGCGACAGGGGGCTATGGCTACACCTTC.

V gene TRBV4-1 combines with J gene TRBJ2-2; no clear D. There are 15 residues in the CDR3. CDR1 and CDR2 (germline): MGHRA, YSYEKL. V lost 3 bases to trimming and J lost 1 base, with 9 bases between them. CDR3 sequence: CASSHSEMNTGELFF. CDR3 in DNA: TGCGCCAGCAGCCACAGCGAGATGAACACCGGGGAGCTGTTTTTT.

Comment on this clone: Other DNA sequences in this sample translate to the same CDR3. This chain connects TRBV29-1 to TRBJ1-5; TRBD1 matches 8 bases. Germline V gene data show CDR1 as SQVTM and CDR2 as ANQGSEA. V was pared by 4 bases and J by 6 bases, with 5 bases of the junction left unmatched. This CDR3 is built from 13 residues. The CDR3 protein is CSVGDRGSQPQHF. Here the CDR3 DNA reads TGCAGCGTTGGCGACAGGGGCAGTCAGCCCCAGCATTTT.

The J gene is TRBJ2-1, the V gene TRBV7-2; maybe TRBD2 (6 bases). This CDR3 has 14 amino acids. V shed 3 bases and J shed 7 bases, with 13 bases lying between them. The V gene's germline CDR1 is SGHTA and CDR2 FQGNSA. DNA for the CDR3: TGTGCCAGCAGCTTTAGTACTAGCAATAATGAGCAGTTCTTC. This codes for CASSFSTSNNEQFF.

The V and J genes are TRBV10-3 and TRBJ1-1; 9 bases align to TRBD1. CDR3 length equals 13 residues. V lost 6 bases and J lost 3; bases outside the gene matches: 2. Germline V gene lookup returns CDR1 ENHRY and CDR2 SYGVKD. In nucleotides, the CDR3 is TGTGCCATCAGAGACAGGGGGGACACTGAAGCTTTCTTT. Translation: CAIRDRGDTEAFF.

The J gene is TRBJ2-2, the V gene TRBV5-6; 7 nucleotides match TRBD1. J was trimmed by 1 base and V by 5 bases; bases with no gene match: 2. The CDR3 runs 14 residues. Germline loops: CDR1 SGHDT, CDR2 YYEEEE. CDR3 DNA: TGTGCCAGCAGGCGGACAGGGAACACCGGGGAGCTGTTTTTT. It encodes CASRRTGNTGELFF.

The V and J genes are TRBV7-9 and TRBJ1-5, with D perhaps matching TRBD1 (5 bases). The CDR3 covers 13 residues. V dropped 5 bases and J dropped 5 bases, with 10 bases sitting between them. Looked up from germline, CDR1 is SEHNR and CDR2 is FQNEAQ (reference sequence). CDR3 sequence: CASSHDSDQPQHF. The CDR3 DNA sequence: TGTGCCAGCAGCCATGACAGCGATCAGCCCCAGCATTTT.

A few counts support this clone. The chain recombines TRBV11-3 with TRBJ2-7; 11 bases agree with TRBD2. This CDR3 has 16 amino acids. The germline CDR1 and CDR2 sequences are SGHNT and YENEEA. With 5 bases clipped from V and 0 bases from J, the junction kept 6 bases outside the gene matches. The CDR3, as DNA: TGTGCCAGCAGCCGCGGGACTAGCGGCCCCTCCTACGAGCAGTACTTC. Translated: CASSRGTSGPSYEQYF.

The rearrangement uses TRBV9 and TRBJ2-7; no firm D call. This CDR3 is 15 amino acids long. CDR1 and CDR2 from the germline V gene are SGDLS and YYNGEE. The V gene lost 0 bases and the J gene lost 0 bases, with 10 bases spanning the gap. The CDR3 protein is CASSVEGGSSYEQYF. CDR3 DNA: TGTGCCAGCAGCGTAGAAGGCGGTAGCTCCTACGAGCAGTACTTC.

J is TRBJ1-3 and V is TRBV7-2, with 7 bases matching TRBD1. The CDR3 has 17 residues. Germline values: CDR1 SGHTA, CDR2 FQGNSA. With V trimmed by 5 bases and J by 2 bases, 12 bases remained unmatched. CDR3 amino acids: CASSVSIARGTGNTIYF. The CDR3, as DNA: TGTGCCAGCAGCGTTAGTATTGCCAGGGGGACTGGAAACACCATATATTTT.

This clone was seen a handful of times. The chain is built from TRBV18 and TRBJ1-5, with D tentatively TRBD1 (5 bases). The CDR3 totals 13 residues. The V gene's germline CDR1 is KGHSH and CDR2 LQKENI. V lost 5 bases and J lost 6, with 11 bases in between. The CDR3 DNA reads as TGTGCCAGCTCAACGGGGGAGAGTCAGCCCCAGCATTTT. This encodes CASSTGESQPQHF.

V and J are TRBV18 and TRBJ1-2, with 7 bases lining up with TRBD1. J lost 3 bases, V lost 3 bases, and 1 base had no gene match. CDR3 length: 13 amino acids. From germline, CDR1 is KGHSH and CDR2 LQKENI. The CDR3 DNA follows: TGTGCCAGCTCACCCGGGACAGACTATGGCTACACCTTC. The encoded protein is CASSPGTDYGYTF.

This clone was observed a few times. The chain uses TRBV21-1 and TRBJ2-2; the tabulated D call, TRBD2, remains unverified against the DNA. TRBV21-1 is an annotated pseudogene. CDR3 length: 14 amino acids. CDR3 protein: CASSKDESSRELFF. The CDR3 nucleotides are TGTGCCAGCAGCAAAGATGAGAGTAGCAGGGAGCTGTTTTTT.

The V gene is TRBV6-5, the J gene TRBJ1-4; 7 positions match TRBD1. After removal of 8 bases from V and 7 bases from J, the junction contained 7 bases not matched to a gene. Looked up from germline, CDR1 is MNHEY and CDR2 is SVGAGI. This CDR3 spans 13 amino acids. This CDR3 is CASGYRGSEKLFF. The CDR3 DNA follows: TGTGCCAGCGGATACAGGGGTAGTGAAAAACTGTTTTTT.

This chain joins TRBV9 and TRBJ2-1, with TRBD2 matching 7 bases. This CDR3 has 18 amino acids. Germline CDR1 is SGDLS and CDR2 is YYNGEE. V lost 0 bases and J lost 3; bases outside the gene matches: 12. CDR3 in DNA: TGTGCCAGCAGCGTAGAGCCACCCCACAGCGGGAACTACAATGAGCAGTTCTTC. Amino acids: CASSVEPPHSGNYNEQFF.

CDR3 amino acids: CASSFPGHLEAFF. The CDR3 DNA sequence: TGTGCCAGCAGCTTTCCCGGACACCTGGAAGCTTTCTTT. The chain uses TRBV6-6 and TRBJ1-1; tentative D call: TRBD1 (5 bases). The CDR3 spans 13 residues. Germline CDR1 is MNHNY and CDR2 is SVGAGI (reference sequence). Trimming removed 6 bases at V and 8 bases at J, with 16 bases between.

This clone was seen a handful of times. This CDR3 is CSARLADTQYF. As DNA, the CDR3 is TGCAGTGCTAGACTAGCGGATACGCAGTATTTT. The rearrangement links TRBV20-1 to TRBJ2-3; possible D gene TRBD2, 6 bases. V was pared by 2 bases and J by 6 bases, with 6 bases between. This CDR3 region has 11 residues. The germline V gene encodes CDR1 DFQATT and CDR2 SNEGSKA (reference sequence).